This TCR beta chain stems from a study of vaccination effects on CD4 cells after COVID-19. Study-wide results and limits: Clones of infection and vaccine origin contracted markedly late after vaccination.

The V and J ends lost 5 bases and 1 base respectively, with 11 bases between them. Germline V gene lookup returns CDR1 SGHTA and CDR2 FQGNSA. This CDR3 comprises 15 residues. Sequencing used immunoSEQ multiplex PCR; TCRdb keeps in-frame clones, though not all of them. The data hold roughly 56,000 clones, with about 83% observed a single time. Cells that had been cultured for roughly eleven days were the source of isolated CD4+ T cells. Half the medium was swapped for IL-2 medium on days 3 and 7. Worth noting for this clone: Its specificity is not known.

The V and J genes are TRBV7-2 and TRBJ2-2, with D perhaps matching TRBD1 (6 bases). The clonotype was recovered from a human donor who received a COVID-19 vaccine. Source: CD4+ T cells from PBMCs cultured without peptide, taken before COVID-19 vaccination. In nucleotides, the CDR3 is TGTGCCAGCAGCCGCGGACAGATGAACACCGGGGAGCTGTTTTTT. This codes for CASSRGQMNTGELFF.